These 26 T cell receptor beta chains came from one sample sequenced in a study of T cell repertoires in cytomegalovirus infection. One entry per CDR3 protein, called by TCRdb with MiXCR from the reads. In the table there are roughly 230,000 distinct CDR3 sequences, approximately 6.7% of which are singletons. Sequenced material: PBMCs. The source is a human donor in good health (CMV status not recorded). Some clones in this sample may be carry-over from other donors' samples.

This clonotype came up many times. The chain links TRBV5-5 to TRBJ1-5, with D possibly TRBD1 on 5 matching bases. Germline-derived CDR1 and CDR2 are SGHKS and YYEKEE (reference sequence). The CDR3 spans 13 residues. V gave up 6 bases and J gave up 3 bases, with 10 bases separating them. The CDR3 protein is CASTEGNNQPQHF. As DNA, the CDR3 is TGTGCCAGCACCGAGGGGAACAATCAGCCCCAGCATTTT.

The J gene is TRBJ1-2, the V gene TRBV20-1; D remains unclear. The CDR3 consists of 9 residues. The germline gives CDR1 DFQATT, CDR2 SNEGSKA (reference sequence). The ends were cut back, 4 bases at V and 9 bases at J, with 6 bases in the middle. CDR3 residues: CSATFRYTF. The DNA for the CDR3 is TGCAGTGCTACCTTTCGCTACACCTTC.

Ten or more counts support this clonotype. The chain couples TRBV7-7 to TRBJ2-2, with TRBD1 matching 8 bases. This CDR3 has 16 amino acids. CDR1 and CDR2 from the germline V gene are SSHAT and FNYEAQ (reference sequence). With 5 bases clipped from V and 1 base from J, the junction kept 6 bases outside the gene matches. The CDR3 region has the DNA TGTGCCAGCAGCCACCGACAGGGGATGAACACCGGGGAGCTGTTTTTT. Amino acids: CASSHRQGMNTGELFF.

This clonotype has ten or more counts. The genes are TRBV7-6 and TRBJ1-6; 11 bases fit TRBD1. The V gene's germline CDR1 is SGHVS and CDR2 FNYEAQ. The CDR3 runs 17 residues. V lost 5 bases, J lost 5 bases, and 8 bases stayed unmatched. The CDR3 protein is CASSPRTGGANNSPLHF. In nucleotides, the CDR3 is TGTGCCAGCAGCCCCAGGACAGGGGGCGCAAATAATTCACCCCTCCACTTT.

The chain links TRBV20-1 to TRBJ2-5; D not certain. V lost 3 bases, J lost 1 base, and 9 bases lay in between. In germline, CDR1 is DFQATT, CDR2 SNEGSKA (reference sequence). The CDR3 covers 13 residues. The CDR3 DNA is TGCAGTGCTAGTATTAGAGTCCAAGAGACCCAGTACTTC. It translates to CSASIRVQETQYF.

Many counts were recorded for this clonotype. The CDR3 nucleotides are TGTGCCAGCAGTCCGCTCGGGACGGAGTTCCAAGCTTTCTTT. It codes for CASSPLGTEFQAFF. V is TRBV27 and J is TRBJ1-1; D might be TRBD1 (5 bases). V shed 5 bases and J shed 9 bases, with 19 bases lying between them. The CDR3 is 14 amino acids. CDR1 MNHEY and CDR2 SMNVEV come from the germline V gene (reference sequence).

This clonotype was seen many times. The V and J genes are TRBV7-9 and TRBJ1-6; TRBD1 matches at 8 bases. Germline CDR1 reads SEHNR; CDR2 reads FQNEAQ (reference sequence). This CDR3 comprises 15 residues. Germline trimming cut 5 bases from V and 7 bases from J; bases unmatched to any gene: 7. The CDR3 DNA sequence: TGTGCCAGCAGCCTTGACAGGGGAATCAATTCACCCCTCCACTTT. It yields the protein CASSLDRGINSPLHF.

This clonotype showed up many times. The CDR3 DNA is TGTGCCAGCAGCTTGTCGACGGGCACTGAAGCTTTCTTT. It is translated as CASSLSTGTEAFF. The V gene is TRBV7-9, the J gene TRBJ1-1; D is ambiguous. Trimming took 3 bases from V and 4 from J, leaving 9 bases between them. CDR3 size: 13 residues. Germline CDR1 SEHNR, CDR2 FQNEAQ (reference sequence).

This clonotype came up many times. V and J are TRBV9 and TRBJ2-6; no reliable D call. The CDR3 totals 16 residues. Trimming took 0 bases from V and 2 from J, leaving 9 bases between them. Germline assignment: CDR1 SGDLS and CDR2 YYNGEE. The CDR3 region has the DNA TGTGCCAGCAGCGTAGAAGGTTATGCTGGGGCCAACGTCCTGACTTTC. It yields the protein CASSVEGYAGANVLTF.

As regards this clonotype: Possible read error: a much larger clone is one base away. This chain links TRBV29-1 with TRBJ1-1; TRBD1 matches at 8 bases. Trimming removed 0 bases from V and 10 bases from J; junction bases left unmatched: 10. This CDR3 region has 14 residues. Germline V CDR1 and CDR2: SQVTM, ANQGSEA. The CDR3 region has the DNA TGCAGCGTTGAAGATCTGGTGCAGGGGGCAGGAGCTTTCTTT. Its translation: CSVEDLVQGAGAFF.

In its sample, this clonotype was seen many times. V usage is TRBV7-8 and J usage is TRBJ2-3; either TRBD1 or TRBD2 may fit D (5 bases each). The CDR3 totals 14 residues. V was shortened by 0 bases and J by 6 bases, with 10 bases between the two germline ends. Germline CDR1 is SGHVS and CDR2 is FQNEAQ. The DNA for the CDR3 is TGTGCCAGCAGCTTAGCAACGGGGACGGATACGCAGTATTTT. As protein: CASSLATGTDTQYF.

The J gene is TRBJ2-5, the V gene TRBV11-2; D is undetermined. CDR3 size: 13 residues. The germline gives CDR1 SGHAT, CDR2 FQNNGV. The ends were cut back, 3 bases at V and 5 bases at J, with 10 bases in the middle. This CDR3 reads CASSFEFGETQYF. CDR3 coding DNA: TGTGCCAGCAGCTTCGAGTTTGGGGAGACCCAGTACTTC.

This clonotype came up a few times. The chain is built from TRBV4-3 and TRBJ2-3; D gene unclear. The CDR3 is made up of 13 amino acids. V lost 1 base to trimming and J lost 5 bases, with 7 bases between them. Per germline, CDR1 LGHNA and CDR2 YSLEER. CDR3 DNA: TGCGCCAGCAGCCAAGGAGAAGAAGATACGCAGTATTTT. Translating it yields CASSQGEEDTQYF.

The chain carries TRBV20-1 and TRBJ2-3; D remains ambiguous. Germline V gene data show CDR1 as DFQATT and CDR2 as SNEGSKA (reference sequence). Trimming pared 2 bases from V and 2 bases from J, leaving 8 bases between. CDR3 size: 13 residues. CDR3 bases: TGCAGTGCTAGATACCCCTCCACAGATACGCAGTATTTT. It codes for CSARYPSTDTQYF.

This clonotype was counted at least ten times. The CDR3 sequence: CASKKGEGADTQYF. The CDR3 nucleotides read TGTGCCAGCAAGAAGGGGGAAGGTGCAGATACGCAGTATTTT. The gene calls are TRBV12-3 or TRBV12-4 and TRBJ2-3; possible D gene TRBD1, 6 bases. CDR3 length: 14 amino acids. V was shortened by 7 bases and J by 4 bases, with 15 bases between the two germline ends.

This clonotype showed up many times. The chain carries TRBV7-8 and TRBJ1-2; the match to TRBD1 covers 9 bases. The ends lost 4 bases at V and 5 bases at J; junction bases unmatched: 11. The CDR3 covers 16 residues. Looked up from germline, CDR1 is SGHVS and CDR2 is FQNEAQ. CDR3 loop: CASSSNRGDREYGYTF. The CDR3 DNA follows: TGTGCCAGCAGCTCCAACAGGGGGGACAGGGAGTATGGCTACACCTTC.

This clonotype was seen repeatedly, ten times or more. The chain is built from TRBV7-2 and TRBJ1-2; the D is unclear. V was shortened by 3 bases and J by 8 bases, with 19 bases between the two germline ends. CDR1 and CDR2 from the germline V gene are SGHTA and FQGNSA. This CDR3 spans 15 amino acids. The CDR3, as DNA: TGTGCCAGCAGCTTGCCCCCACACGGCGTCATAGGCTACACCTTC. It codes for CASSLPPHGVIGYTF.

This clonotype was counted ten times or more. The chain combines TRBV9 with TRBJ2-6; D possibly uses TRBD1 or TRBD2 (6 bases each). CDR1 and CDR2 from the germline V gene are SGDLS and YYNGEE. The CDR3 length is 19 residues. Trimming took 3 bases from V and 0 from J, leaving 19 bases between them. The CDR3 DNA is TGTGCCAGCAGCGGGGGGGCTCAACCTCCCTTCTCTGGGGCCAACGTCCTGACTTTC. It specifies CASSGGAQPPFSGANVLTF.

This clonotype was found many times. The chain carries TRBV13 and TRBJ2-3; 8 bases are shared with TRBD2. Germline V gene sequence: CDR1 PRHDT, CDR2 FYEKMQ (reference sequence). The CDR3 has 16 amino acids. Losses at the gene ends were 7 bases for V and 1 base for J; bases not matched to a gene: 10. CDR3 DNA sequence: TGTGCCAGCATGAATCGAGCGGGGGCCCGCACAGATACGCAGTATTTT. It yields the protein CASMNRAGARTDTQYF.

This chain connects TRBV7-3 to TRBJ2-1, with D perhaps TRBD2 (6 bases). Trimming stripped 5 bases from V and 3 bases from J, with 20 bases between. Germline V lookup: CDR1 SGHTA, CDR2 FQGTGA. This CDR3 region has 17 residues. This CDR3 reads CASSPGVAGTGYNEQFF. The CDR3 DNA follows: TGTGCCAGCAGCCCCGGGGTGGCCGGGACTGGCTACAATGAGCAGTTCTTC.

Ten or more counts support this clonotype. This chain joins TRBV4-1 and TRBJ1-6; D not resolved. V was shortened by 1 base and J by 10 bases, with 5 bases between the two germline ends. The CDR3 is made up of 12 amino acids. Germline V gives CDR1 MGHRA, CDR2 YSYEKL. The CDR3 DNA is TGCGCCAGCAGCCAAGTTTTATCACCCCTCCACTTT. It yields the protein CASSQVLSPLHF.

The sample holds many counts of this clonotype. V and J are TRBV6-1 and TRBJ1-6; TRBD1 agrees at 10 bases. V lost 7 bases and J lost 9; bases outside the gene matches: 3. Germline V CDR1 and CDR2: MNHNS, SASEGT. The CDR3 has 13 residues. In nucleotides, the CDR3 is TGTGCCAGCAAAGACAGGGGGCGTTCACCCCTCCACTTT. Translating it yields CASKDRGRSPLHF.

The rearrangement uses TRBV4-2 and TRBJ1-1; D remains unclear. Trimming removed 8 bases from V and 3 bases from J, with 19 bases in between. Germline assignment: CDR1 LGHNA and CDR2 YNFKEQ. The CDR3 loop spans 15 amino acids. CDR3 sequence (DNA): TGTGCCAGCCTCCCGGTGGGCTCCCGGGACACTGAAGCTTTCTTT. This translates into CASLPVGSRDTEAFF.

This clonotype was detected many times. The gene calls are TRBV7-2 and TRBJ2-3, with D possibly TRBD1 on 6 matching bases. The CDR3 has 14 amino acids. V lost 4 bases and J lost 10, with 18 bases in between. The germline V gene has CDR1 SGHTA and CDR2 FQGNSA. DNA of the CDR3: TGTGCCAGCAGCTCTAAGTCCGCACAGGGAGCGCAGTATTTT. Translation: CASSSKSAQGAQYF. The whole variable domain, filled in from reference TRBV7-2 and TRBJ2-3, reads GAGVSQSPSNKVTEKGKDVELRCDPISGHTALYWYRQSLGQGLEFLIYFQGNSAPDKSGLPSDRFSAERTGGSVSTLTIQRTQQEDSAVYLCASSSKSAQGAQYFGPGTRLTVL.

The genes are TRBV20-1 and TRBJ1-1, with TRBD1 as a possible D gene (6 bases). Per germline, CDR1 DFQATT and CDR2 SNEGSKA (reference sequence). Trimming shortened V by 5 bases and J by 4 bases, and 17 bases separated the two germline ends. The CDR3 extends over 14 amino acids. The CDR3 bases are TGCAGTGCTCCAACCCAGGGGACTTTCACTGAAGCTTTCTTT. Its translation is CSAPTQGTFTEAFF.

At least ten counts were recorded for this clonotype. This chain joins TRBV19 and TRBJ1-2, with D uncertain. The V and J ends lost 7 bases and 2 bases respectively, with 14 bases between them. Germline CDR1 LNHDA, CDR2 SQIVND (reference sequence). The CDR3 is 14 amino acids. DNA for the CDR3: TGTGCCAGTAACGAACCAGGCCGAAACTATGGCTACACCTTC. Translated, it gives CASNEPGRNYGYTF.